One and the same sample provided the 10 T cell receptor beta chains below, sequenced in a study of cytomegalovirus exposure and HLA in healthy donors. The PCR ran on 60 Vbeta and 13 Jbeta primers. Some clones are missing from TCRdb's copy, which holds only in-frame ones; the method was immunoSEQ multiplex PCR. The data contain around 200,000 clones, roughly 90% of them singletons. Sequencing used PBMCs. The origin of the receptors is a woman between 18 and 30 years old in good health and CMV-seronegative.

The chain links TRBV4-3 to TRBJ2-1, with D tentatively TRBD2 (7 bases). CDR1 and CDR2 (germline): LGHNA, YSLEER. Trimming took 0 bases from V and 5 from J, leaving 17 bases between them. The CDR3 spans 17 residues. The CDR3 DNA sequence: TGCGCCAGCAGCCAAGATCAGTGGGGGGGCATCAACAATGAGCAGTTCTTC. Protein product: CASSQDQWGGINNEQFF.

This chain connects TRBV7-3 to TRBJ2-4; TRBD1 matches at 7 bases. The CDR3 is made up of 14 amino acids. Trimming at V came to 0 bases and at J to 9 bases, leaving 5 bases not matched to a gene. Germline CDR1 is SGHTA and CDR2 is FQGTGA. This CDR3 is CASSLTGSGGIQYF. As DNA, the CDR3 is TGTGCCAGCAGCTTAACAGGGTCAGGGGGCATTCAGTACTTC.

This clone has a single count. The CDR3 reads CASGGQSNSPLHF. In DNA form, the CDR3 reads TGTGCCAGCGGTGGACAGAGTAATTCACCCCTCCACTTT. The rearrangement links TRBV25-1 to TRBJ1-6; a weak D match, TRBD1 (6 bases). This CDR3 is built from 13 residues. Germline V gene lookup returns CDR1 MGHDK and CDR2 SYGVNS. V lost 8 bases, J lost 6 bases, and 11 bases lay in between.

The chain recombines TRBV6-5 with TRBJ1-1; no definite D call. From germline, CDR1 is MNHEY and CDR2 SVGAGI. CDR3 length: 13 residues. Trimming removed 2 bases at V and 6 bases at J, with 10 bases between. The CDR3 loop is CASSYGLRAEAFF. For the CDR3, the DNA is TGTGCCAGCAGTTACGGGTTACGGGCTGAAGCTTTCTTT.

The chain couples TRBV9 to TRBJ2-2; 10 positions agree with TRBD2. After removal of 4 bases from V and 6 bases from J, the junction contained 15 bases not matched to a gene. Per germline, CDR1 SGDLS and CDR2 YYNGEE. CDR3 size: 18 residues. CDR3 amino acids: CASSPPLGVSGGAGELFF. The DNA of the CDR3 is TGTGCCAGCAGCCCTCCCCTCGGGGTGAGCGGGGGGGCCGGGGAGCTGTTTTTT.

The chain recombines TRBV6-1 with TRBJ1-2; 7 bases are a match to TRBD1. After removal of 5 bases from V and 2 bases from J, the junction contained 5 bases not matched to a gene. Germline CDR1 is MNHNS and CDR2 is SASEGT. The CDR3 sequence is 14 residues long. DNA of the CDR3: TGTGCCAGCAGTCCCACAGGGGCGAACTATGGCTACACCTTC. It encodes CASSPTGANYGYTF.

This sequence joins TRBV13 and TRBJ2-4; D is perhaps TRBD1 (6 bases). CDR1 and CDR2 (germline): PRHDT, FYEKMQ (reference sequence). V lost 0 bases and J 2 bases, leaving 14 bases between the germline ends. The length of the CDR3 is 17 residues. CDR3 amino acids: CASSLGTGTPSKNIQYF. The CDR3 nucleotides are TGTGCCAGCAGCTTAGGGACCGGGACACCTTCCAAAAACATTCAGTACTTC.

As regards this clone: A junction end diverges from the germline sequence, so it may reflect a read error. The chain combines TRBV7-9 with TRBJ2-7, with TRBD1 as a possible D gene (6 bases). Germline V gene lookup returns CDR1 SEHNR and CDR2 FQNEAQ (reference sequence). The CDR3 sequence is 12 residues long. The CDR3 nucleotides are TGTTCCAGCAGCTTACAGGGTGGGGAGCAGTACTTC. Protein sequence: CSSSLQGGEQYF.

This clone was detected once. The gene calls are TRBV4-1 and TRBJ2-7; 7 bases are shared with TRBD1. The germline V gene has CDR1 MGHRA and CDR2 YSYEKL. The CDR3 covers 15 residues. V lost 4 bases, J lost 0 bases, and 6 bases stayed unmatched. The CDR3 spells CASSPSTGLSYEQYF. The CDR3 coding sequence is TGCGCCAGCAGCCCCTCGACAGGGCTCTCCTACGAGCAGTACTTC.

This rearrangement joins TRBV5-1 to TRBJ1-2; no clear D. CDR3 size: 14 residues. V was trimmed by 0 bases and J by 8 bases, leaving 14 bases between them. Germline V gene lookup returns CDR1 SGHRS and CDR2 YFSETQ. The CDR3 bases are TGCGCCAGCAGCTTGGCGGGCGGGTCAGTCGGCTACACCTTC. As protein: CASSLAGGSVGYTF.